A single sample gave rise to the 4 T cell receptor beta chains below, sequenced in a study of T cell changes during pregnancy in multiple sclerosis. Sequencing used immunoSEQ multiplex PCR; TCRdb keeps in-frame clones, though not all of them. The sample holds tens of thousands of clones, roughly nine tenths seen once. The sequencing here drew on CD4+ T cells from peripheral blood mononuclear cells, taken in the third trimester of pregnancy. Every receptor here comes from a female donor with multiple sclerosis, enrolled in a pregnancy study.

The V gene is TRBV13, the J gene TRBJ2-3, with 14 bases identical to TRBD2. Germline assignment: CDR1 PRHDT and CDR2 FYEKMQ (reference sequence). The CDR3 totals 17 residues. The V segment lost 8 bases and the J segment 0 bases; nucleotides outside the gene matches: 7. The CDR3 DNA sequence: TGTGCCAGCCGGGGACTAGCGGGAGATCCTAGCACAGATACGCAGTATTTT. It yields the protein CASRGLAGDPSTDTQYF.

The chain recombines TRBV4-2 with TRBJ2-7; 8 positions agree with TRBD2. The CDR3 loop spans 15 amino acids. Losses at the gene ends were 4 bases for V and 5 bases for J; bases not matched to a gene: 10. Germline V gene data show CDR1 as LGHNA and CDR2 as YNFKEQ. CDR3 nucleotide sequence: TGTGCCAGCAGCCCGGGGGGGGGCCGTTACGACGAGCAGTACTTC. Protein product: CASSPGGGRYDEQYF.

V usage is TRBV7-9 and J usage is TRBJ2-7; D is possibly TRBD1 (6 bases). Germline-derived CDR1 and CDR2 are SEHNR and FQNEAQ (reference sequence). Trimming pared 0 bases from V and 4 bases from J, leaving 19 bases between. This CDR3 comprises 17 residues. The CDR3 DNA reads TGTGCCAGCAGCTTAGCCTTAGTCCAGGGGAAGGGGTACGAGCAGTACTTC. It specifies CASSLALVQGKGYEQYF. The full variable domain, in which reference TRBV7-9 and TRBJ2-7 provide the parts outside the CDR3, is DTGVSQNPRHKITKRGQNVTFRCDPISEHNRLYWYRQTLGQGPEFLTYFQNEAQLEKSRLLSDRFSAERPKGSFSTLEIQRTEQGDSAMYLCASSLALVQGKGYEQYFGPGTRLTVT.

The V call is TRBV5-1, the J call TRBJ2-2; 9 bases agree with TRBD1. The CDR3 is 15 amino acids. The V gene's germline CDR1 is SGHRS and CDR2 YFSETQ. The junction had 5 bases not matched to a gene; V was cut back by 3 bases and J by 5 bases. CDR3 protein: CASSSGQGETGELFF. CDR3 in DNA: TGCGCCAGCAGCTCGGGACAGGGCGAAACCGGGGAGCTGTTTTTT.